This T cell receptor beta chain was recorded in a study of shared clonotypes between healthy human individuals. CDR1 and CDR2 from the germline V gene are PRHDT and FYEKMQ (reference sequence). The CDR3 is 18 amino acids. Unmatched junction bases numbered 12, after V lost 5 bases and J lost 3 bases. Some clones are missing from TCRdb's copy, which holds only in-frame ones; the method was immunoSEQ multiplex PCR. In the table there are 2 million to 3 million clones, more than 85% of which are singletons. V gene TRBV13 combines with J gene TRBJ2-7, with 14 bases that match TRBD2. The sequenced material came from naive CD4+ T cells from PBMCs. Subset reported: CD45RA+ positively selected. This clonotype originated in a man younger than 35 in good health. Some clones in this sample may be carry-over from other donors' samples. The CDR3 sequence is CASSPVGLAGERYYEQYF. Written as DNA, the CDR3 is TGTGCCAGCAGCCCCGTGGGACTAGCGGGAGAGAGATACTACGAGCAGTACTTC.